This T cell receptor beta chain was recovered during a study of T cells after yellow fever vaccination. The study, taken as a whole, reports: Clonotypes found in both CD4 and CD8 compartments made up a small share.

The 5'RACE template-switching step produced TCR cDNA and added a universal primer site and UMIs. TCRdb itself ran the 5' RACE reads through MiXCR, one entry per CDR3 protein. The sample includes 230,000 or so distinct CDR3 sequences, roughly 6.8% of them seen just once. Germline V lookup: CDR1 SGHRS, CDR2 YFSETQ. The CDR3 is made up of 15 amino acids. Trimming cost V 7 bases and J 3 bases; bases outside gene matches: 10. Only a few counts were recorded for this clonotype. Its antigen is undetermined. The TCR was taken from a man aged 25-40 years who received the YFV17D yellow fever vaccine. The gene calls are TRBV5-1 and TRBJ2-7, with 10 bases lining up with TRBD2. The sample was CD4+ T cells sorted from PBMCs, taken on the day of the yellow fever booster vaccination. The CDR3 coding sequence is TGCGCCAGCGGTTCAGGGGGGACTAGCGTCTACGAGCAGTACTTC. Encoded protein: CASGSGGTSVYEQYF. Looking up the rest from reference TRBV5-1 and TRBJ2-7 gives the full variable domain: KAGVTQTPRYLIKTRGQQVTLSCSPISGHRSVSWYQQTPGQGLQFLFEYFSETQRNKGNFPGRFSGRQFSNSRSEMNVSTLELGDSALYLCASGSGGTSVYEQYFGPGTRLTVT.